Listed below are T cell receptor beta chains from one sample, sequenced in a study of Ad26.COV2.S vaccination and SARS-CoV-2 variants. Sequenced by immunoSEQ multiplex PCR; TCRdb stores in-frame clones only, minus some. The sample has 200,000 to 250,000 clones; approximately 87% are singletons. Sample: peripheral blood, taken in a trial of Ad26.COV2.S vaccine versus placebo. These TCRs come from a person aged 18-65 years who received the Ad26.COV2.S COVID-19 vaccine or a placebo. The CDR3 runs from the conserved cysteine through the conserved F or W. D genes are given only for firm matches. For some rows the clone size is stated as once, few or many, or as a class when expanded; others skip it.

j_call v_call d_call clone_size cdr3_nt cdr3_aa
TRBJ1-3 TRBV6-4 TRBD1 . TGTGCCAGCAAGACAGGGTCGAACTCTGGAAACACCATATATTTT CASKTGSNSGNTIYF
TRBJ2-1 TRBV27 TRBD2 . TGTGCCAGCAGTTTCATCGTTACTAGCGGCTACAATGAGCAGTTCTTC CASSFIVTSGYNEQFF
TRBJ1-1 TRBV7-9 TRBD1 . TGTGCCAGCAGCCTACTACGGCAGGGGGCTAACACTGAAGCTTTCTTT CASSLLRQGANTEAFF
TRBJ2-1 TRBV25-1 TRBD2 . TGTGCCAGCAGTGAGACTAGCGGGAGAATGGGTGAGCAGTTCTTC CASSETSGRMGEQFF
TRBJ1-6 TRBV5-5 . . TGTGCCAGCAGCTTGTGGCTAGAATCAAATTCACCCCTCCACTTT CASSLWLESNSPLHF
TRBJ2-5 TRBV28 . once TGTGCCAGCAGTGCAGGGGATCAGGGAGAGACCCAGTACTTC CASSAGDQGETQYF
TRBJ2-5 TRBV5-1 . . TGCGCCAGCAGAGCGCAAGAGACCCAGTACTTC CASRAQETQYF
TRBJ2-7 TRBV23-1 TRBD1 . TGCGCCCGCCCCGAGGGGGCTGGGTACGAGCAGTACTTC CARPEGAGYEQYF
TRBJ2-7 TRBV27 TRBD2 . TGTGCCAGCAGTTTAGGGCTAGCGGGAGTCCACGAGCAGTACTTC CASSLGLAGVHEQYF
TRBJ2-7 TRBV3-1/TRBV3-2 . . TGTGCCAGCAGCTCTCGTGACGAGCAGTACTTC CASSSRDEQYF
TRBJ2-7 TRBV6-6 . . TGTGCCAGCAGTGGGGGCCCTGGCAACGAGCAGTACTTC CASSGGPGNEQYF
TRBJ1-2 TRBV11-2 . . TGTGCCAGCAGCTTTGACAGACCTAACTATGGCTACACCTTC CASSFDRPNYGYTF
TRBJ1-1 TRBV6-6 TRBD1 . TGTGCCAGCAGTTACTCGGGACAGGTGAACACTGAAGCTTTCTTT CASSYSGQVNTEAFF
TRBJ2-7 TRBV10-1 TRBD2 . TGCGCCAGCAGTGACCCGCGGACTAGCGGCTCCTACGAGCAGTACTTC CASSDPRTSGSYEQYF
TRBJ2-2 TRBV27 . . TGTGCCAGCAGTGCCCACGGGGGGCTGGGAGACGGGGAGCTGTTTTTT CASSAHGGLGDGELFF
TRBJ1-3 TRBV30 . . TGTGCCTCGGATGGGAAGGCTGGAAACACCATATATTTT CASDGKAGNTIYF
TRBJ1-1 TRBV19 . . TGTGCCAGTAGTATAGCGGACGGGAACACTGAAGCTTTCTTT CASSIADGNTEAFF
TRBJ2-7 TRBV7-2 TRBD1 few TGTGCCAGCAGCCCCCGGACAGGGAAGGCTCACGAGCAGTACTTC CASSPRTGKAHEQYF
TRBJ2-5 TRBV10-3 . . TGTGCCATCACCGAGGGGGTCGAGCGGGGAGAGACCCAGTACTTC CAITEGVERGETQYF
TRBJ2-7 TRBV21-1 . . TGTGCCAGCAGCACCGGCCTTAGGGGGAAGTCCTACGAGCAGTACTTC CASSTGLRGKSYEQYF
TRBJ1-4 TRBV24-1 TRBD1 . TGTGCCACCAGTGATGTTCCGGGACAGGGGGGGCGGGAAAAACTGTTTTTT CATSDVPGQGGREKLFF
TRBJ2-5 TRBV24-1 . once TGTGCCACCTCGGCCATAGAAGGCGACGAGACCCAGTACTTC CATSAIEGDETQYF
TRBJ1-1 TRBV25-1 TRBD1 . TGTGCCAGCGTGGGACAGGGAGTGGTTGAAGCTTTCTTT CASVGQGVVEAFF
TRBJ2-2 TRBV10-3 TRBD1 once TGTGCCATCAGTCCCGACAGGGGGTCGAACACCGGGGAGCTGTTTTTT CAISPDRGSNTGELFF
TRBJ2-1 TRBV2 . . TGTGCCAGCAGTCCGCGGAAGACCTACAATGAGCAGTTCTTC CASSPRKTYNEQFF
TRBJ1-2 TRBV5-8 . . TGTGCCAGCAGCCGTCGGGACATCGAAAACTATGGCTACACCTTC CASSRRDIENYGYTF
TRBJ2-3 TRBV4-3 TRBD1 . TGCGCCAGCAGCCTGGGGGGCAGGGGGCTGTCAGATACGCAGTATTTT CASSLGGRGLSDTQYF
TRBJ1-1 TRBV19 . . TGTGCCAGTAGTATAGCCCTGGGGGGCACTGAAGCTTTCTTT CASSIALGGTEAFF
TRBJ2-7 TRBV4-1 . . TGCGCCAGCAGCCAAGGGAGCACCCCTATCTACGAGCAGTACTTC CASSQGSTPIYEQYF
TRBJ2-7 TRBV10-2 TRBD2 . TGCGCCAGCAGTGAGAGTGGAGCGGGATCTCCCCCTTACGAGCAGTACTTC CASSESGAGSPPYEQYF
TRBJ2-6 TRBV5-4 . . TGTGCCAGCAGCTTGGAACTCTCTGGGGCCAACGTCCTGACTTTC CASSLELSGANVLTF
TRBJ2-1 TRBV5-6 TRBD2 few TGTGCCAGCAGCGTCGCTAGCGGGGGGGTAGAGCAGTTCTTC CASSVASGGVEQFF
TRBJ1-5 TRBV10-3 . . TGTGCCATCAGTGAGTCGTGGCAGGGCAATCAGCCCCAGCATTTT CAISESWQGNQPQHF
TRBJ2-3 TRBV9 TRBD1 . TGTGCCAGCAGCGCAGGGGGTGGGCCAGATACGCAGTATTTT CASSAGGGPDTQYF
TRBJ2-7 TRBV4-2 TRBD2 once TGTGCCAGCAGCCAAGTATCACTAGCGGGACAAGCCGAGCAGTACTTC CASSQVSLAGQAEQYF
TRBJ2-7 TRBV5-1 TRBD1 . TGCGCCAGCAGCTTGCCCACGGACAGGTGGGACTACGAGCAGTACTTC CASSLPTDRWDYEQYF
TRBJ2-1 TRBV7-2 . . TGTGCCAGCAGCCAAGACCCGTACAATGAGCAGTTCTTC CASSQDPYNEQFF